These 26 T cell receptor beta chains were all obtained from the same sample, sequenced in a study of shared clonotypes between healthy human individuals. Assay: immunoSEQ multiplex PCR; the TCRdb copy retains only in-frame clones and omits some. The sample lists about 980,000 clones, approximately 76% occurring once. The material sequenced was memory CD4+ T cells sorted from blood. The subset was: CD45RA-negative fraction. Every receptor here comes from a man aged 18 to 30 in good health.

This chain joins TRBV7-8 and TRBJ1-1, with 7 bases matching TRBD1. V lost 3 bases, J lost 1 base, and 2 bases stayed unmatched. The CDR3 length is 14 residues. Germline V CDR1 and CDR2: SGHVS, FQNEAQ. The CDR3 region has the DNA TGTGCCAGCAGCTTTAACAGGGGGAACACTGAAGCTTTCTTT. This sequence encodes CASSFNRGNTEAFF. The full variable domain, rest sourced from reference TRBV7-8 and TRBJ1-1, is GAGVSQSPRYKVAKRGQDVALRCDPISGHVSLFWYQQALGQGPEFLTYFQNEAQLDKSGLPSDRFFAERPEGSVSTLKIQRTQQEDSAVYLCASSFNRGNTEAFFGQGTRLTVV.

CDR3 residues: CASARTGKSEDTQYF. In DNA, the CDR3 is TGCGCCAGCGCTAGGACAGGGAAAAGTGAGGATACGCAGTATTTT. This rearrangement joins TRBV5-1 to TRBJ2-3, with 8 nucleotides matching TRBD1. The V and J ends lost 7 bases and 6 bases, in that order; junction bases with no gene match: 13. Per germline, CDR1 SGHRS and CDR2 YFSETQ. The CDR3 runs to 15 residues.

Of note for this clone: The junction does not match germline at one end; this may be a read error. The chain carries TRBV27 and TRBJ1-4, with D perhaps matching TRBD1 (5 bases). The length of the CDR3 is 10 residues. Germline CDR1 reads MNHEY; CDR2 reads SMNVEV (reference sequence). CDR3 in amino acids: CARRRVTSLF. CDR3 DNA sequence: TGTGCCAGGCGCAGGGTAACCTCACTTTTT.

This sequence joins TRBV28 and TRBJ1-3, with a possible D match to TRBD1 (5 bases). In germline, CDR1 is MDHEN, CDR2 SYDVKM. Trimming removed 3 bases from V and 4 bases from J, with 13 bases in between. The CDR3 covers 15 residues. CDR3 in amino acids: CASSFFGGFGNTIYF. The CDR3 DNA is TGTGCCAGCAGTTTCTTCGGGGGGTTCGGAAACACCATATATTTT. The whole variable domain, filled in from reference TRBV28 and TRBJ1-3, reads DVKVTQSSRYLVKRTGEKVFLECVQDMDHENMFWYRQDPGLGLRLIYFSYDVKMKEKGDIPEGYSVSREKKERFSLILESASTNQTSMYLCASSFFGGFGNTIYFGEGSWLTVV.

The rearrangement links TRBV5-4 to TRBJ2-1, with D possibly being TRBD1 (5 bases). Germline V gene sequence: CDR1 SGHNT, CDR2 YYREEE (reference sequence). The CDR3 contains 15 residues. V gave up 3 bases and J gave up 2 bases, with 12 bases separating them. CDR3 sequence: CASSWGLGAYNEQFF. As DNA, the CDR3 is TGTGCCAGCAGCTGGGGTTTAGGGGCCTACAATGAGCAGTTCTTC.

This chain links TRBV11-2 with TRBJ1-1, with 7 bases matching TRBD1. The J segment lost 5 bases and the V segment lost 3 bases, leaving 6 bases of the junction unmatched. CDR1 is SGHAT and CDR2 is FQNNGV in the germline V gene. This CDR3 contains 14 residues. CDR3 DNA: TGTGCCAGCAGCTTTACGACAGGGTTAACTGAAGCTTTCTTT. It translates to CASSFTTGLTEAFF.

This chain joins TRBV28 and TRBJ2-7; TRBD1 aligns across 7 bases. This CDR3 is built from 11 residues. Germline V gene sequence: CDR1 MDHEN, CDR2 SYDVKM. V lost 5 bases, J lost 12 bases, and 7 bases stayed unmatched. CDR3 in DNA: TGTGCCAGCAGTCTGAGACAGGGATTGTACTTC. Encoded protein: CASSLRQGLYF.

The chain recombines TRBV5-1 with TRBJ1-4; 10 bases match TRBD1. Germline CDR1 SGHRS, CDR2 YFSETQ. Trimming removed 5 bases from V and 8 bases from J; junction bases left unmatched: 9. CDR3 length equals 15 residues. The CDR3 DNA sequence: TGCGCCAGCAGTCCGACAGGGGGCAGTGAGGAAAAACTGTTTTTT. Translated: CASSPTGGSEEKLFF.

This clone was seen only once. This specimen includes other DNA sequences encoding the same CDR3. V gene TRBV7-2 combines with J gene TRBJ2-2; the D is unclear. The CDR3 spans 15 residues. Germline assignment: CDR1 SGHTA and CDR2 FQGNSA. V lost 0 bases, J lost 4 bases, and 9 bases lay in between. The CDR3 DNA reads TGTGCCAGCAGCTTAGCTTTGTCTGGCACCGGGGAGCTGTTTTTT. Translation: CASSLALSGTGELFF. Drawing the rest from reference TRBV7-2 and TRBJ2-2, the complete variable domain is GAGVSQSPSNKVTEKGKDVELRCDPISGHTALYWYRQSLGQGLEFLIYFQGNSAPDKSGLPSDRFSAERTGGSVSTLTIQRTQQEDSAVYLCASSLALSGTGELFFGEGSRLTVL.

Here the CDR3 DNA reads TGTGCCAGCTCTTCGGACAGTAACTATGGCTACACCTTC. It translates to CASSSDSNYGYTF. The chain carries TRBV2 and TRBJ1-2; perhaps TRBD1 as D (6 bases). The CDR3 has 13 amino acids. Trimming took 8 bases from V and 1 from J, leaving 11 bases between them. Germline CDR1 is SNHLY and CDR2 is FYNNEI. The complete variable domain, with remaining parts taken from reference TRBV2 and TRBJ1-2, reads EPEVTQTPSHQVTQMGQEVILRCVPISNHLYFYWYRQILGQKVEFLVSFYNNEISEKSEIFDDQFSVERPDGSNFTLKIRSTKLEDSAMYFCASSSDSNYGYTFGSGTRLTVV.

The rearrangement links TRBV10-3 to TRBJ1-6, with D unclear. This CDR3 is 14 amino acids long. V lost 7 bases and J 7 bases, leaving 14 bases between the germline ends. Germline loops: CDR1 ENHRY, CDR2 SYGVKD. The CDR3 DNA is TGTGCCATCACCGAGAACGGATCAAATTCACCCCTCCACTTT. Protein sequence: CAITENGSNSPLHF.

The rearrangement uses TRBV19 and TRBJ2-7; D call uncertain. This CDR3 is 11 amino acids long. Germline-derived CDR1 and CDR2 are LNHDA and SQIVND (reference sequence). V lost 8 bases and J 3 bases, leaving 8 bases between the germline ends. The CDR3 coding sequence is TGTGCCAGTGGGCAGATCTACGAGCAGTACTTC. Encoded protein: CASGQIYEQYF.

The chain employs TRBV4-1 and TRBJ2-7; no reliable D call. The ends were cut back, 0 bases at V and 2 bases at J, with 11 bases in the middle. The CDR3 length is 15 residues. Germline V lookup: CDR1 MGHRA, CDR2 YSYEKL. CDR3: CASSQDRLPPYEQYF. The CDR3 coding sequence is TGCGCCAGCAGCCAAGACAGGCTACCCCCCTACGAGCAGTACTTC.

The chain employs TRBV28 and TRBJ2-3; no reliable D call. CDR3 size: 10 residues. Germline CDR1 reads MDHEN; CDR2 reads SYDVKM. V was clipped by 10 bases and J by 5 bases, with 7 bases between them. CDR3 coding DNA: TGTGCCACCCTCCAAGATACGCAGTATTTT. It translates to CATLQDTQYF.

About this clone: The same CDR3 arises from other DNA sequences in this sample as well. The genes are TRBV9 and TRBJ2-5; TRBD2 aligns across 9 bases. Germline CDR1 is SGDLS and CDR2 is YYNGEE. Trimming removed 0 bases from V and 5 bases from J; junction bases left unmatched: 2. The CDR3 extends over 14 amino acids. The CDR3 DNA is TGTGCCAGCAGCGTAGGCGGGGGGGCCGAGACCCAGTACTTC. It is translated as CASSVGGGAETQYF.

This clone appeared once. Other DNA sequences within the sample encode an identical CDR3. V gene TRBV18 combines with J gene TRBJ2-3; D is undetermined. Germline-derived CDR1 and CDR2 are KGHSH and LQKENI. This CDR3 has 13 amino acids. The V gene lost 4 bases and the J gene lost 0 bases, with 5 bases spanning the gap. CDR3 region: CASSLQSTDTQYF. CDR3 DNA sequence: TGTGCCAGCTCACTACAAAGCACAGATACGCAGTATTTT.

The chain combines TRBV18 with TRBJ2-2; unclear D gene. Per germline, CDR1 KGHSH and CDR2 LQKENI. The germline V and J ends were trimmed by 3 bases and 1 base, with 12 bases remaining between them. The CDR3 spans 16 residues. The CDR3 DNA follows: TGTGCCAGCTCACCGGGGTTCCAGGAGAACACCGGGGAGCTGTTTTTT. This sequence encodes CASSPGFQENTGELFF. Using reference TRBV18 and TRBJ2-2 for the parts outside the CDR3, the full variable domain is NAGVMQNPRHLVRRRGQEARLRCSPMKGHSHVYWYRQLPEEGLKFMVYLQKENIIDESGMPKERFSAEFPKEGPSILRIQQVVRGDSAAYFCASSPGFQENTGELFFGEGSRLTVL.

This chain links TRBV20-1 with TRBJ2-7; no reliable D call. Looked up from germline, CDR1 is DFQATT and CDR2 is SNEGSKA (reference sequence). The CDR3 totals 11 residues. V lost 7 bases, J lost 2 bases, and 9 bases lay in between. The CDR3 loop is CSVQTTYEQYF. The CDR3 nucleotides are TGCAGTGTCCAGACCACCTACGAGCAGTACTTC.

The J gene is TRBJ1-2, the V gene TRBV29-1, with 7 bases identical to TRBD1. This CDR3 has 14 residues. The germline CDR1 and CDR2 sequences are SQVTM and ANQGSEA. J was trimmed by 4 bases and V by 1 base; bases with no gene match: 6. Here the CDR3 reads CSVEGAGGVYGYTF. The CDR3 DNA reads TGCAGCGTTGAAGGAGCAGGGGGGGTCTATGGCTACACCTTC.

This clone appeared once. The chain links TRBV10-2 to TRBJ2-7; TRBD2 matches 7 bases. Germline lookup yields CDR1 WSHSY and CDR2 SAAADI. The CDR3 runs to 15 residues. V dropped 11 bases and J dropped 7; count of bases not matched to a gene: 20. CDR3 loop: CAFSTWDYPTTEQYF. CDR3 DNA sequence: TGCGCCTTCTCTACCTGGGACTACCCAACTACGGAGCAGTACTTC.

The chain couples TRBV5-5 to TRBJ2-3; D not resolved. Germline V gene data show CDR1 as SGHKS and CDR2 as YYEKEE (reference sequence). Between the trimmed V and J ends, which lost 2 bases and 6 bases, there was a span of 13 bases. The CDR3 consists of 14 residues. The DNA for the CDR3 is TGTGCCAGCAGCTTCGAAGCGATCTTGGATACGCAGTATTTT. It translates to CASSFEAILDTQYF.

This chain joins TRBV30 and TRBJ1-4; TRBD1 is a possible D gene (6 bases). The germline CDR1 and CDR2 sequences are GTSNPN and SVGIG (reference sequence). The CDR3 is made up of 15 amino acids. The ends were cut back, 3 bases at V and 2 bases at J, with 13 bases in the middle. The CDR3, as DNA: TGTGCCTGGAGCGGCCAGGGGATTACTAATGAAAAACTGTTTTTT. Amino acids: CAWSGQGITNEKLFF. Full variable domain (remainder filled in from reference TRBV30 and TRBJ1-4): SQTIHQWPATLVQPVGSPLSLECTVEGTSNPNLYWYRQAAGRGLQLLFYSVGIGQISSEVPQNLSASRPQDRQFILSSKKLLLSDSGFYLCAWSGQGITNEKLFFGSGTQLSVL.

The V gene is TRBV2, the J gene TRBJ1-3; maybe TRBD1 (5 bases). Per the germline V gene, CDR1 is SNHLY and CDR2 is FYNNEI. Deletions cut 3 bases from V and 12 bases from J, with 18 bases between. The CDR3 sequence is 14 residues long. The CDR3, as DNA: TGTGCCAGCAGTGAGAACGGGGATCTTGGGGGCATATATTTT. Residues: CASSENGDLGGIYF.

This clone has just a few counts. Additional DNA sequences in this sample encode the identical CDR3. The chain is built from TRBV29-1 and TRBJ2-1; TRBD1 matches 8 bases. The CDR3 is 11 residues long. J was trimmed by 13 bases and V by 7 bases; bases with no gene match: 9. Germline V gene sequence: CDR1 SQVTM, CDR2 ANQGSEA. CDR3 in DNA: TGCAGCGCTGCCCCAGGGGGCGAACAGTTCTTC. Translated: CSAAPGGEQFF.

In its sample, this clone was seen a few times. The chain carries TRBV9 and TRBJ2-3; 7 bases align to TRBD1. There are 16 residues in the CDR3. Unmatched junction bases numbered 8, after V lost 2 bases and J lost 2 bases. Germline V gene sequence: CDR1 SGDLS, CDR2 YYNGEE. The CDR3 region has the DNA TGTGCCAGCAGCGTCGTCGGACAGGTGAACACAGATACGCAGTATTTT. Translating gives CASSVVGQVNTDTQYF.

This chain connects TRBV7-2 to TRBJ2-1, with D uncertain. V dropped 3 bases and J dropped 10 bases, with 13 bases sitting between them. CDR3 length equals 13 residues. In germline, CDR1 is SGHTA, CDR2 FQGNSA. The CDR3 region is CASSLGLLREQFF. Written as DNA, the CDR3 is TGTGCCAGCAGCTTGGGTCTCCTTAGGGAGCAGTTCTTC.